Given below is one TCR beta chain in context. This entry is derived from a study of T cells in Graves' hyperthyroidism and ophthalmopathy. Pregnant or lactating patients were excluded, as were those with uncontrolled infection or other autoimmune disease. The CDR3 loop spans 15 amino acids. CDR1 is MGHRA, CDR2 YSYEKL, per germline. With 2 bases removed from V and 0 bases from J, the gap between germline ends came to 8 bases. TCR beta CDR3 regions were amplified from RNA transcripts. With the HTBI primer set, the TCR CDR3 went through a first round of RT-PCR. One entry per CDR3 protein, called by TCRdb with MiXCR from the multiplex PCR reads. The table lists a few hundred thousand distinct CDR3 sequences, roughly 15% of them singletons.

The clonotype originates from a woman in her twenties or thirties with Graves' ophthalmopathy. The V and J genes are TRBV4-1 and TRBJ1-3, with D tentatively TRBD1 (6 bases). Source material: blood. CDR3 sequence reads: CASSQTRGSGNTIYF. For the CDR3, the DNA is TGCGCCAGCAGCCAAACCAGGGGCTCTGGAAACACCATATATTTT.